This passage covers 4 T cell receptor beta chains from one sample sequenced in a study of persistence of HIV-infected CD4 T cells. This was the immunoSEQ version 4 assay in survey mode. Clones were sequenced by immunoSEQ multiplex PCR, and TCRdb holds only the in-frame ones, with some missing. The table has 24,000 or so clones, under 80% seen once. The stimulus was an HIV-1 Gag 15-mer peptide pool, 1 ug/peptide/mL. CD4+ T cells upregulating both CD40 ligand and CD69 were sorted as responding cells. Antigens of these TCRs are unknown. The source material was CD4+ T cells sorted from PBMCs after approximately 19-hour stimulation, sampled from a patient who received antiretroviral therapy. These receptors originate from an adult man with HIV who was CMV-seropositive.

This chain uses TRBV4-2 with TRBJ2-7, with D maybe TRBD2 (5 bases). Germline V gene sequence: CDR1 LGHNA, CDR2 YNFKEQ. This CDR3 has 14 amino acids. V was cut by 2 bases and J by 4 bases, with 12 bases left in between. Here the CDR3 DNA reads TGTGCCAGCAGCCAATTACTAGTTTCTTACGAGCAGTACTTC. It specifies CASSQLLVSYEQYF.

This sequence joins TRBV23-1 and TRBJ2-2; 8 nucleotides align to TRBD1. TRBV23-1 is assigned to the ORF class and has an uncertain function. V lost 8 bases, J lost 1 base, and 12 bases stayed unmatched. The CDR3 runs to 17 residues. CDR3 in amino acids: CASRPLSGTGNTGELFF. In DNA form, the CDR3 reads TGCGCCAGCCGCCCCCTTTCCGGGACAGGGAACACCGGGGAGCTGTTTTTT.

This rearrangement joins TRBV6-5 to TRBJ2-7, with a weak D call TRBD2 (8 bases). This CDR3 has 15 amino acids. Trimming stripped 4 bases from V and 5 bases from J, with 18 bases between. CDR1 is MNHEY, CDR2 SVGAGI, per germline. CDR3 residues: CASSLTGAGGHEQYF. CDR3 DNA sequence: TGTGCCAGCAGTTTAACAGGGGCGGGGGGTCACGAGCAGTACTTC.

This chain links TRBV5-1 with TRBJ2-1, with D possibly matching TRBD2 (5 bases). V lost 0 bases, J lost 7 bases, and 11 bases lay in between. The CDR3 extends over 14 amino acids. CDR1 is SGHRS, CDR2 YFSETQ, per germline. The CDR3 region has the DNA TGCGCCAGCAGCTTGGGGCCTAGCTCTAATGAGCAGTTCTTC. This sequence encodes CASSLGPSSNEQFF. The whole variable domain, remainder taken from reference TRBV5-1 and TRBJ2-1, is KAGVTQTPRYLIKTRGQQVTLSCSPISGHRSVSWYQQTPGQGLQFLFEYFSETQRNKGNFPGRFSGRQFSNSRSEMNVSTLELGDSALYLCASSLGPSSNEQFFGPGTRLTVL.